Each of the 6 T cell receptor beta chains below was sequenced from the same sample in a study of neurological immune-mediated disorders (dated by TCRdb to between 2018 and 2021). Library preparation employed 5' RACE. TCRdb records Illumina HiSeq 2500 as the sequencer. Clones were called with MiXCR by TCRdb after fastp trimmed the public reads at Q25, and only in-frame beta chains were retained. One record per CDR3 amino acid sequence lists the most common genes and DNA. This sample is represented by roughly 75,000 distinct CDR3 sequences; approximately 2.8% of them were singletons. Jointly, the top ten make up roughly 1.2% of the sample. Sequenced material: PBMCs. Every receptor here comes from a woman aged 25 to 39 with multiple sclerosis.

This clonotype was observed many times. This chain joins TRBV29-1 and TRBJ2-2; no clear D gene. Trimming removed 7 bases at V and 4 bases at J, with 7 bases between. This CDR3 is 11 amino acids long. CDR1 is SQVTM and CDR2 is ANQGSEA in the germline V gene. Here the CDR3 reads CSAFLTGELFF. The DNA for the CDR3 is TGCAGCGCTTTCCTCACCGGGGAGCTGTTTTTT.

This clonotype came up many times. The chain carries TRBV7-6 and TRBJ2-7, with TRBD1 matching over 7 bases. Per germline, CDR1 SGHVS and CDR2 FNYEAQ. This CDR3 has 15 residues. V shed 1 base, J shed 5 bases, and the junction held 8 bases outside the gene matches. The CDR3 bases are TGTGCCAGCAGCTTAGAAAGGGGGCAGAGAAACGAGCAGTACTTC. It encodes CASSLERGQRNEQYF.

This clonotype was recorded at least ten times. J is TRBJ2-1 and V is TRBV5-1; 7 nucleotides line up with TRBD1. This CDR3 has 13 amino acids. CDR1 and CDR2 from the germline V gene are SGHRS and YFSETQ. V was clipped by 7 bases and J by 4 bases; unmatched bases: 5. The CDR3 DNA reads TGCGCCAGCGCCGTGACAGGGTACAATGAGCAGTTCTTC. It codes for CASAVTGYNEQFF.

This clonotype was observed many times. The J gene is TRBJ2-6, the V gene TRBV7-2; 11 bases are a match to TRBD2. The CDR3 runs to 17 residues. CDR1 is SGHTA, CDR2 FQGNSA, per germline. V shed 5 bases, J shed 4 bases, and the junction held 7 bases outside the gene matches. The CDR3 here is CASSPGLAVSGANVLTF. DNA for the CDR3: TGTGCCAGCAGCCCGGGACTAGCGGTTTCCGGGGCCAACGTCCTGACTTTC.

In this sample, this clonotype turned up many times. This rearrangement joins TRBV5-1 to TRBJ2-1; D is unclear. The CDR3 is 14 residues long. The V end lost 5 bases, the J end lost 5 bases, and 14 bases lay between the germline ends. Germline V gene data show CDR1 as SGHRS and CDR2 as YFSETQ. Written as DNA, the CDR3 is TGCGCCAGCAGGGAGTCAGGATCGGACAATGAGCAGTTCTTC. This sequence encodes CASRESGSDNEQFF.

Ten or more counts support this clonotype. V usage is TRBV12-3 or TRBV12-4 and J usage is TRBJ1-4, with D possibly being TRBD1 (5 bases). The V and J ends lost 7 bases and 5 bases respectively, with 17 bases between them. The CDR3 is 15 residues long. CDR3 region: CASTVPGRINEKLFF. The CDR3 DNA sequence: TGTGCCAGCACCGTGCCGGGACGGATAAATGAAAAACTGTTTTTT.